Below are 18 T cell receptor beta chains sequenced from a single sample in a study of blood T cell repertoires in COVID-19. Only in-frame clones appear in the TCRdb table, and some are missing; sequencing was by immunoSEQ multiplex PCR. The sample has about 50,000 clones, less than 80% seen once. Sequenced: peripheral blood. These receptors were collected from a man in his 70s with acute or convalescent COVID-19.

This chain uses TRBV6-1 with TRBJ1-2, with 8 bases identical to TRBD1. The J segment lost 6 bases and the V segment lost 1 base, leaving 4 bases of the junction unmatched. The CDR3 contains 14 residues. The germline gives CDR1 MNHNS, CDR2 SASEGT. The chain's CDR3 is CASSEVADRDGYTF. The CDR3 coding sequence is TGTGCCAGCAGTGAAGTGGCGGACAGGGATGGCTACACCTTC.

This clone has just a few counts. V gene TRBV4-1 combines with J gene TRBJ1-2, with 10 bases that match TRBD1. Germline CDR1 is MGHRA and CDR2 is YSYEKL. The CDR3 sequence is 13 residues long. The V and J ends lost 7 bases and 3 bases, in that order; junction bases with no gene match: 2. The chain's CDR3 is CASTGTGDYGYTF. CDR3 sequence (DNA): TGCGCCAGCACCGGGACAGGGGACTATGGCTACACCTTC.

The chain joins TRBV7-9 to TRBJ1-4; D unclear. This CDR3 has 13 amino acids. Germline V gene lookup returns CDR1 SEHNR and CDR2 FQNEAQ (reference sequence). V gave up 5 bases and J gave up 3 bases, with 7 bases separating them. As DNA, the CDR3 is TGTGCCAGCAGCCGTCTAGCTAATGAAAAACTGTTTTTT. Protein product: CASSRLANEKLFF.

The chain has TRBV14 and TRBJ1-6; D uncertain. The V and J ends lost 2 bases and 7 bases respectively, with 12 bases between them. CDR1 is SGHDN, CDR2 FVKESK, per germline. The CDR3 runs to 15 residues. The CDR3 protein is CASSQLAGSNSPLHF. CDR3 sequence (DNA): TGTGCCAGCAGCCAATTAGCGGGCTCCAATTCACCCCTCCACTTT.

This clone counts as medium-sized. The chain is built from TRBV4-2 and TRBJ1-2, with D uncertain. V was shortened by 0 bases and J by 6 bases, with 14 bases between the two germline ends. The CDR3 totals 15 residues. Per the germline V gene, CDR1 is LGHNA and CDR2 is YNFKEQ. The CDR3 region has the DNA TGTGCCAGCAGCCAAGAGGGAGGCTCGGGGAATGGCTACACCTTC. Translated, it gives CASSQEGGSGNGYTF.

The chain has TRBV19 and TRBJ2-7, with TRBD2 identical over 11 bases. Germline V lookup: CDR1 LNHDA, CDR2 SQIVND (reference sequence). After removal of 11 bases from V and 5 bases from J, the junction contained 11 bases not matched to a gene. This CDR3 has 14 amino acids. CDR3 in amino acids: CAANSGRAFDEQYF. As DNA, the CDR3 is TGTGCCGCAAATAGCGGGAGGGCCTTCGACGAGCAGTACTTC.

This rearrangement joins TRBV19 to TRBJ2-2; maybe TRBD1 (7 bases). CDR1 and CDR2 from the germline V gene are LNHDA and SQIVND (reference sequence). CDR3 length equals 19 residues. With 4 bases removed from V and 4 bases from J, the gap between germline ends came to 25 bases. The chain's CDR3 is CASSTRQGGGRMGTGELFF. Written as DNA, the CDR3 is TGTGCCAGTAGTACCCGACAGGGAGGAGGGAGGATGGGCACCGGGGAGCTGTTTTTT. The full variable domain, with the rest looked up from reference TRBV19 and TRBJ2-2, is DGGITQSPKYLFRKEGQNVTLSCEQNLNHDAMYWYRQDPGQGLRLIYYSQIVNDFQKGDIAEGYSVSREKKESFPLTVTSAQKNPTAFYLCASSTRQGGGRMGTGELFFGEGSRLTVL.

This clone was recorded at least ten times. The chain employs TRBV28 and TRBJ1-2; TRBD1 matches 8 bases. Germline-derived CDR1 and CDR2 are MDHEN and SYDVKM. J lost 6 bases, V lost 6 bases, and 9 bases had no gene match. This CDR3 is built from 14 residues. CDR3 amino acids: CASRGGQVVDGYTF. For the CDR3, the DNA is TGTGCCAGCAGGGGGGGACAGGTCGTCGATGGCTACACCTTC.

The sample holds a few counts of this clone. The CDR3 region has the DNA TGTGCCAGCAGCTTGGACAGCGTAAATTCACCCCTCCACTTT. This sequence encodes CASSLDSVNSPLHF. V usage is TRBV11-3 and J usage is TRBJ1-6; D is perhaps TRBD1 (6 bases). The CDR3 is 14 amino acids. From germline, CDR1 is SGHNT and CDR2 YENEEA. The V gene lost 3 bases and the J gene lost 7 bases, with 10 bases spanning the gap.

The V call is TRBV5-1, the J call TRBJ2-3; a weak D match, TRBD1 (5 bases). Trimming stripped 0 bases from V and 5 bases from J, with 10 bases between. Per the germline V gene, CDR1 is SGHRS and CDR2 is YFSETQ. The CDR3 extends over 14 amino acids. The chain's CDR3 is CASSLDAGIDTQYF. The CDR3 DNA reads TGCGCCAGCAGCTTGGACGCAGGGATAGATACGCAGTATTTT.

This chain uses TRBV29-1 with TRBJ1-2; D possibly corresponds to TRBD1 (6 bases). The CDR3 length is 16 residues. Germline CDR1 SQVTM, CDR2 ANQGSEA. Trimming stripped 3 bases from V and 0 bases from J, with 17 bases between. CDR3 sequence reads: CSVDPLDRFSNYGYTF. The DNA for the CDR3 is TGCAGCGTTGATCCCTTAGACAGGTTTTCTAACTATGGCTACACCTTC. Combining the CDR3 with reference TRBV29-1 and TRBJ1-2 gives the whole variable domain SAVISQKPSRDICQRGTSLTIQCQVDSQVTMMFWYRQQPGQSLTLIATANQGSEATYESGFVIDKFPISRPNLTFSTLTVSNMSPEDSSIYLCSVDPLDRFSNYGYTFGSGTRLTVV.

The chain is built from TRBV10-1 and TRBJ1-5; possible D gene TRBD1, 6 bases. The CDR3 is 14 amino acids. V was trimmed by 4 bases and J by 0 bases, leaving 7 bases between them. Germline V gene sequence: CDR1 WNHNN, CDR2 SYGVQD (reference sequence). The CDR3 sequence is CASSAGHSNQPQHF. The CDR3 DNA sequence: TGCGCCAGCAGTGCGGGACATAGCAATCAGCCCCAGCATTTT.

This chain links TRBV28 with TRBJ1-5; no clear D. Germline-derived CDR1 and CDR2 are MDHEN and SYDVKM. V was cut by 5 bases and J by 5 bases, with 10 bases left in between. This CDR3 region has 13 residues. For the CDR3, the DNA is TGTGCCAGCAGTCGGGAGATCGATCAGCCCCAGCATTTT. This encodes CASSREIDQPQHF.

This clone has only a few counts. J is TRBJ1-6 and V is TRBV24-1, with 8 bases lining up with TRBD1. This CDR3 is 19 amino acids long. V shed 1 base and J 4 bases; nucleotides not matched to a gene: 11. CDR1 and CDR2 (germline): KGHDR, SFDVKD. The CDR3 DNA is TGTGCCACCAGTGATTTTAGTAAGGACAGGGCGAGGTATAATTCACCCCTCCACTTT. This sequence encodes CATSDFSKDRARYNSPLHF.

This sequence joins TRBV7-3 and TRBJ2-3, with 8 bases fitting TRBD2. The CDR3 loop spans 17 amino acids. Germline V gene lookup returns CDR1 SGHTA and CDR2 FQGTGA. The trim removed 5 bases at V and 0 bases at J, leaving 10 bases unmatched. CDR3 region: CASSRKVAGSSTDTQYF. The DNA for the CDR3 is TGTGCCAGCAGCCGAAAAGTAGCGGGATCTAGCACAGATACGCAGTATTTT.

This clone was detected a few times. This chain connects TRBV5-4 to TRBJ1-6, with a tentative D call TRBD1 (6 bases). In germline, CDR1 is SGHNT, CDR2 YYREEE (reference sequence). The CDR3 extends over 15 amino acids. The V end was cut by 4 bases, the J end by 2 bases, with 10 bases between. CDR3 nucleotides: TGTGCCAGCAGCGAGGACAGAGCCTATAATTCACCCCTCCACTTT. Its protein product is CASSEDRAYNSPLHF.

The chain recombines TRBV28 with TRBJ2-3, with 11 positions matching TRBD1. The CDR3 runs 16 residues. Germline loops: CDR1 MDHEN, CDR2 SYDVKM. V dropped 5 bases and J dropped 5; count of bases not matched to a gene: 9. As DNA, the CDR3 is TGTGCCAGCAGTACCAGAACGGGACAGGGGGGAGATACGCAGTATTTT. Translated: CASSTRTGQGGDTQYF.

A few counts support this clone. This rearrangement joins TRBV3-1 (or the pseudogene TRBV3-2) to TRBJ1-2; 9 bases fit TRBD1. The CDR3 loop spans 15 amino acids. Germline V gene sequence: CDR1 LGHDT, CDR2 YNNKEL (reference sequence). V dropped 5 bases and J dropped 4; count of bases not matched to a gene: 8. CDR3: CASSYAGQGAYGYTF. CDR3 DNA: TGTGCCAGCAGCTACGCGGGACAGGGTGCCTATGGCTACACCTTC.